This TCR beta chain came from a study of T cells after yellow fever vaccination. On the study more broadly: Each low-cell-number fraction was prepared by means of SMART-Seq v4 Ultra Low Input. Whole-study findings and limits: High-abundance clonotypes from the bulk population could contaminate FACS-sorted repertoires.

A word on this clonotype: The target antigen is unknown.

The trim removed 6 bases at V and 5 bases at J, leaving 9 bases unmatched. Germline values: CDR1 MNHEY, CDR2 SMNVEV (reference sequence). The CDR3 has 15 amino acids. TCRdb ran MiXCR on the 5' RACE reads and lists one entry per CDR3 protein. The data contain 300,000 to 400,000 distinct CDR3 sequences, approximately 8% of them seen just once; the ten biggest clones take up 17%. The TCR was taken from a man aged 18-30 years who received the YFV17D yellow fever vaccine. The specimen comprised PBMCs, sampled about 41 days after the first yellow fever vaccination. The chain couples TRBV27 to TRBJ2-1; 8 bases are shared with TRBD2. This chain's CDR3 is CASRGLDLGDNEQFF. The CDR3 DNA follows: TGTGCCAGCAGGGGACTAGATCTAGGTGACAATGAGCAGTTCTTC.